This TCR beta chain was identified in a study of OX40 agonist ivuxolimab in advanced cancers. General study points: In CD8+ T cells, expanded clones were on average more numerous than in CD4+. Clones of CD4+ and CD8+ blood T cells grew by week 6 at doses of 0.1 to 3.0 mg/kg.

Of note for this clone: The antigen is not known.

The data were produced by immunoSEQ multiplex PCR, yet TCRdb's version contains in-frame clones alone and is incomplete. This sample carries tens of thousands of clones, roughly 80% of them seen once, and the ten largest clones take about 2%. Sequenced here: CD4+ or CD8+ T cells sorted from blood, sampled in a trial of the OX40 agonist ivuxolimab. This TCR came from an adult with an advanced solid tumor such as melanoma, head and neck, liver or kidney cancer.

The CDR3 loop is CASSGGNRNTEAFF. The CDR3 DNA reads as TGTGCCAGCAGCGGGGGGAATCGGAACACTGAAGCTTTCTTT. The chain uses TRBV9 and TRBJ1-1, with a tentative D call TRBD1 (5 bases). This CDR3 region has 14 residues. CDR1 is SGDLS, CDR2 YYNGEE, per germline. The V end was cut by 3 bases, the J end by 1 base, with 10 bases between. The variable domain in full, with the rest retrieved from reference TRBV9 and TRBJ1-1, is DSGVTQTPKHLITATGQRVTLRCSPRSGDLSVYWYQQSLDQGLQFLIQYYNGEERAKGNILERFSAQQFPDLHSELNLSSLELGDSALYFCASSGGNRNTEAFFGQGTRLTVV.